The 7 T cell receptor beta chains listed next were all sequenced from one sample in a study of cytomegalovirus exposure and HLA in healthy donors. Measured with immunoSEQ multiplex PCR; TCRdb has only the in-frame clones, and not every one. The sample includes 190,000 or so clones, about 80% seen only once; the top ten take approximately 2.9%. The sample taken for sequencing was PBMCs. These receptors all stem from a woman aged 18-30 years in good health and CMV-seropositive.

This chain connects TRBV9 to TRBJ2-5; 7 nucleotides match TRBD2. Looked up from germline, CDR1 is SGDLS and CDR2 is YYNGEE. The CDR3 runs 16 residues. J was trimmed by 1 base and V by 0 bases; bases with no gene match: 6. The CDR3 DNA follows: TGTGCCAGCAGCGTAGCGGCTAGCGGATTCCAAGAGACCCAGTACTTC. This gives the protein CASSVAASGFQETQYF.

The gene calls are TRBV7-2 and TRBJ1-1; D is undetermined. Trimming removed 4 bases at V and 0 bases at J, with 9 bases between. From germline, CDR1 is SGHTA and CDR2 FQGNSA. The CDR3 contains 14 residues. The CDR3, as DNA: TGTGCCAGCAGCTCGACATCGATGAACACTGAAGCTTTCTTT. Amino acid sequence: CASSSTSMNTEAFF.

The genes are TRBV9 and TRBJ2-1; 10 bases fit TRBD2. This CDR3 is 17 amino acids long. The trim removed 4 bases at V and 8 bases at J, leaving 15 bases unmatched. CDR1 SGDLS and CDR2 YYNGEE come from the germline V gene. The CDR3 coding sequence is TGTGCCAGCAGCCCCTGGGGTAGCGGGGGGATGAAGGATGAGCAGTTCTTC. Translation: CASSPWGSGGMKDEQFF.

V is TRBV27 and J is TRBJ2-5; D might be TRBD1 (6 bases). This CDR3 region has 14 residues. Germline CDR1 reads MNHEY; CDR2 reads SMNVEV (reference sequence). The ends were cut back, 0 bases at V and 4 bases at J, with 9 bases in the middle. The CDR3 coding sequence is TGTGCCAGCAGTTTATCAGGGGGAAGAGAGACCCAGTACTTC. Encoded protein: CASSLSGGRETQYF.

The chain has TRBV2 and TRBJ2-3; D call uncertain. Germline CDR1 SNHLY, CDR2 FYNNEI. This CDR3 region has 15 residues. Trimming shortened V by 7 bases and J by 2 bases, and 16 bases separated the two germline ends. For the CDR3, the DNA is TGTGCCAGCAACACCCGACGACAAGTCACAGATACGCAGTATTTT. It translates to CASNTRRQVTDTQYF. The full variable domain, rest sourced from reference TRBV2 and TRBJ2-3, is EPEVTQTPSHQVTQMGQEVILRCVPISNHLYFYWYRQILGQKVEFLVSFYNNEISEKSEIFDDQFSVERPDGSNFTLKIRSTKLEDSAMYFCASNTRRQVTDTQYFGPGTRLTVL.

This clone was counted between two and nine times. This sequence joins TRBV7-3 and TRBJ1-2; the D is unclear. Trimming cost V 1 base and J 6 bases, with 18 bases left between them. The CDR3 has 16 residues. Germline V gene data show CDR1 as SGHTA and CDR2 as FQGTGA. The CDR3 reads CASSLNWERRLDGYTF. DNA of the CDR3: TGTGCCAGCAGCTTAAATTGGGAGCGACGACTGGATGGCTACACCTTC.

The genes are TRBV4-1 and TRBJ2-5; no reliable D call. Trimming took off 1 base at V and 5 bases at J, with 11 bases between the two ends. The CDR3 extends over 14 amino acids. The germline CDR1 and CDR2 sequences are MGHRA and YSYEKL. This CDR3 reads CASSQGLARETQYF. In DNA form, the CDR3 reads TGCGCCAGCAGCCAAGGACTCGCCCGGGAGACCCAGTACTTC.